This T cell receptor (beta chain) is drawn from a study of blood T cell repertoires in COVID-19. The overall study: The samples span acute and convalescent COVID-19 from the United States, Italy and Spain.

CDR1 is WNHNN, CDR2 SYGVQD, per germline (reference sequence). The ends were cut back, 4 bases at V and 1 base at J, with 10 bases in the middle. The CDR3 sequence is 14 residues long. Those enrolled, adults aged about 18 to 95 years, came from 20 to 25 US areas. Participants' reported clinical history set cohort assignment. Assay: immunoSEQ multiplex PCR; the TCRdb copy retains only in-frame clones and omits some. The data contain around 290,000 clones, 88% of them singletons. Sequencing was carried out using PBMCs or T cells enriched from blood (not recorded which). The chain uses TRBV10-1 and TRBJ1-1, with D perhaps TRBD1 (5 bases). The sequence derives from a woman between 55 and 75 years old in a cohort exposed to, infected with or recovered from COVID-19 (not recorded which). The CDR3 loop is CASSAGSANTEAFF. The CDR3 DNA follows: TGCGCCAGCAGTGCAGGGTCGGCGAACACTGAAGCTTTCTTT.